The next 16 T cell receptor beta chains were all read from a single sample in a study of vaccination and CD4 T cells after COVID-19. The Oncomine TCR Beta short-read assay sequenced DNA from cultured CD4+ T cells. TCRdb itself ran the PCR reads through MiXCR, one entry per CDR3 protein. The sample lists around 19,000 distinct CDR3 sequences, around 52% occurring once. Indicated treatment: roughly ten-day PBMC culture with coronavirus spike peptide pools or control peptides (ViraFEST assay). Their antigen targets remain unknown. The sequencing used CD4+ T cells from blood, cultured in vitro, collected before SARS-CoV-2 vaccination. Receptors originate from a human donor who had recovered from COVID-19.

This rearrangement joins TRBV18 to TRBJ2-3, with a possible D match to TRBD1 (5 bases). The germline gives CDR1 KGHSH, CDR2 LQKENI. This CDR3 contains 13 residues. V was trimmed by 3 bases and J by 6 bases, leaving 10 bases between them. The CDR3 loop is CASSPQGPDTQYF. The CDR3 coding sequence is TGTGCCAGCTCACCCCAGGGTCCGGATACGCAGTATTTT.

The chain links TRBV20-1 to TRBJ2-3; D is uncertain. CDR3 length equals 14 residues. Germline V gene sequence: CDR1 DFQATT, CDR2 SNEGSKA (reference sequence). The V gene lost 3 bases and the J gene lost 5 bases, with 15 bases spanning the gap. CDR3 sequence reads: CSASSSQVGDTQYF. The CDR3 DNA reads TGCAGTGCTAGCTCCAGCCAGGTCGGAGATACGCAGTATTTT.

This clonotype was seen more than once but under ten times. The gene calls are TRBV27 and TRBJ1-1; no reliable D call. Germline V gene data show CDR1 as MNHEY and CDR2 as SMNVEV (reference sequence). The CDR3 sequence is 15 residues long. V was cut by 8 bases and J by 1 base, with 17 bases left in between. The chain's CDR3 is CASALIESWNTEAFF. CDR3 DNA sequence: TGTGCCAGCGCCCTAATAGAATCCTGGAACACTGAAGCTTTCTTT.

The V and J genes are TRBV10-1 and TRBJ2-5; 7 bases fit TRBD2. The germline CDR1 and CDR2 sequences are WNHNN and SYGVQD (reference sequence). The CDR3 totals 15 residues. With V trimmed by 2 bases and J by 5 bases, 8 bases remained unmatched. CDR3 in amino acids: CASSETASGRETQYF. The CDR3 region has the DNA TGCGCCAGCAGTGAGACCGCTAGCGGACGGGAGACCCAGTACTTC.

The rearrangement links TRBV20-1 to TRBJ2-3; 12 nucleotides agree with TRBD2. The V segment lost 4 bases and the J segment 1 base; nucleotides outside the gene matches: 6. This CDR3 contains 16 residues. Germline V gene data show CDR1 as DFQATT and CDR2 as SNEGSKA (reference sequence). CDR3 residues: CSATSGGALGTDTQYF. CDR3 coding DNA: TGCAGTGCTACTAGCGGGGGGGCCCTCGGCACAGATACGCAGTATTTT.

This sequence joins TRBV2 and TRBJ2-6, with D perhaps TRBD2 (5 bases). This CDR3 contains 16 residues. V dropped 4 bases and J dropped 4 bases, with 14 bases sitting between them. Germline V gene sequence: CDR1 SNHLY, CDR2 FYNNEI. The CDR3 nucleotides read TGTGCCAGCAGTGGTGAGGGTCCGTCGGGGGCCAACGTCCTGACTTTC. It encodes CASSGEGPSGANVLTF.

In this sample, this clonotype turned up a few times. CDR3 DNA: TGTGCCAGCAGCAAAGAGGGGGCCGGCAGGGGCGACACTGAAGCTTTCTTT. Protein sequence: CASSKEGAGRGDTEAFF. The V gene is TRBV21-1, the J gene TRBJ1-1; the table's D call, TRBD1, was not checked against the DNA. TRBV21-1 constitutes a pseudogene. This CDR3 is 17 amino acids long.

Only a few counts were recorded for this clonotype. The chain recombines TRBV27 with TRBJ2-5; D gene ambiguous. The CDR3 totals 14 residues. Germline-derived CDR1 and CDR2 are MNHEY and SMNVEV (reference sequence). The CDR3, as DNA: TGTACACGACCACCCACTTTCTATCAAGAGACCCAGTACTTC. Translating it yields CTRPPTFYQETQYF.

The chain is built from TRBV24-1 and TRBJ2-3; TRBD1 or TRBD2 may be the D gene (6 bases each). Germline V gene data show CDR1 as KGHDR and CDR2 as SFDVKD. This CDR3 is built from 16 residues. Between the trimmed V and J ends, which lost 5 bases and 8 bases, there was a span of 22 bases. The chain's CDR3 is CATSAPQGGAEGTQYF. Here the CDR3 DNA reads TGTGCCACCAGTGCCCCACAGGGAGGTGCGGAAGGTACGCAGTATTTT.

The genes are TRBV20-1 and TRBJ2-3; no clear D. CDR1 is DFQATT and CDR2 is SNEGSKA in the germline V gene (reference sequence). V lost 1 base and J 3 bases, leaving 11 bases between the germline ends. This CDR3 spans 14 amino acids. DNA for the CDR3: TGCAGTGCTAGAGTAAAGGGTTTAACAGATACGCAGTATTTT. The encoded protein is CSARVKGLTDTQYF.

The CDR3 bases are TGTGCCAGCAGCCCGACGACAGGCGCTAATTCACCCCTCCACTTT. It specifies CASSPTTGANSPLHF. The rearrangement uses TRBV2 and TRBJ1-6; possible D gene TRBD1, 6 bases. Trimming shortened V by 6 bases and J by 6 bases, and 15 bases separated the two germline ends. The CDR3 has 15 residues. The germline V gene encodes CDR1 SNHLY and CDR2 FYNNEI. The whole variable domain, remainder taken from reference TRBV2 and TRBJ1-6, is EPEVTQTPSHQVTQMGQEVILRCVPISNHLYFYWYRQILGQKVEFLVSFYNNEISEKSEIFDDQFSVERPDGSNFTLKIRSTKLEDSAMYFCASSPTTGANSPLHFGNGTRLTVT.

The CDR3 loop is CASSFGISSYNEQFF. The CDR3 DNA sequence: TGTGCCAGCAGCTTTGGGATAAGCTCCTACAATGAGCAGTTCTTC. This chain joins TRBV7-9 and TRBJ2-1; the D is unclear. The CDR3 consists of 15 residues. The V end was cut by 3 bases, the J end by 0 bases, with 9 bases between. Germline CDR1 is SEHNR and CDR2 is FQNEAQ (reference sequence).

V usage is TRBV27 and J usage is TRBJ2-7; 9 nucleotides align to TRBD2. V lost 3 bases to trimming and J lost 2 bases; unmatched junction nucleotides: 2. This CDR3 contains 14 residues. Germline CDR1 and CDR2: MNHEY and SMNVEV (reference sequence). CDR3 sequence: CASSFSGGAYEQYF. DNA of the CDR3: TGTGCCAGCAGTTTTAGCGGGGGAGCCTACGAGCAGTACTTC.

This clonotype was seen a few times. This sequence joins TRBV15 and TRBJ1-2; D is possibly TRBD1 (5 bases). The CDR3 covers 14 residues. Germline CDR1 LNHNV, CDR2 YYDKDF (reference sequence). V was cut by 0 bases and J by 4 bases, with 9 bases left in between. The CDR3 DNA reads TGTGCCACCAGCAGAGAGGCGACAGCCTATGGCTACACCTTC. This gives the protein CATSREATAYGYTF.

The table lists this clonotype with a few counts. The J gene is TRBJ2-2, the V gene TRBV7-2; D might be TRBD1 or TRBD2, each matching 5 bases. V was cut by 4 bases and J by 6 bases, with 15 bases left in between. This CDR3 has 15 amino acids. Looked up from germline, CDR1 is SGHTA and CDR2 is FQGNSA. The DNA of the CDR3 is TGTGCCAGCAGCTGGGGGTTAAGTGGCTCCGGGGAGCTGTTTTTT. The encoded protein is CASSWGLSGSGELFF. Filled out from reference TRBV7-2 and TRBJ2-2, the complete variable domain reads GAGVSQSPSNKVTEKGKDVELRCDPISGHTALYWYRQSLGQGLEFLIYFQGNSAPDKSGLPSDRFSAERTGGSVSTLTIQRTQQEDSAVYLCASSWGLSGSGELFFGEGSRLTVL.

The chain links TRBV24-1 to TRBJ2-3, with 10 bases fitting TRBD1. Germline V gene sequence: CDR1 KGHDR, CDR2 SFDVKD. The CDR3 sequence is 16 residues long. V was pared by 0 bases and J by 7 bases, with 6 bases of the junction left unmatched. CDR3 DNA sequence: TGTGCCACCAGTGATTTGCCCGGGGACAGGGGACATACGCAGTATTTT. This codes for CATSDLPGDRGHTQYF.